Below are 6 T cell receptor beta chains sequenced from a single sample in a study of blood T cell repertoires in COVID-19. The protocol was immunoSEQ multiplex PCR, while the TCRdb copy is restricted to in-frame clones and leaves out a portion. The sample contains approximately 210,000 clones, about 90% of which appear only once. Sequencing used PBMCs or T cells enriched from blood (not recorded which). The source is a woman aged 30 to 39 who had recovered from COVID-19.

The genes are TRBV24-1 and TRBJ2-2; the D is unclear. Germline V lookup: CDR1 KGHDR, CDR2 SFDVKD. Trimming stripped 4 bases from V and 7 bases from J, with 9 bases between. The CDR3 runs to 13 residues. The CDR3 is CATSDPGGGELFF. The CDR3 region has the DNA TGTGCCACCAGTGACCCCGGTGGCGGGGAGCTGTTTTTT.

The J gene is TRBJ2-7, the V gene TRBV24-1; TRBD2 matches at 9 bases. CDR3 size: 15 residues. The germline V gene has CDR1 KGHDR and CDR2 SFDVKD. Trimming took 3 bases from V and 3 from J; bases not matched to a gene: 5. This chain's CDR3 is CATSDGAGGIYEQYF. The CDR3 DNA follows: TGTGCCACCAGTGATGGAGCGGGAGGTATCTACGAGCAGTACTTC.

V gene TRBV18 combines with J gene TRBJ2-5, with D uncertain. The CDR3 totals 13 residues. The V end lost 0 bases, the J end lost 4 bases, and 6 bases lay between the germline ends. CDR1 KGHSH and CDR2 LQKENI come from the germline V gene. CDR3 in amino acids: CASSPPLRETQYF. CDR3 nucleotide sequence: TGTGCCAGCTCACCACCCTTGAGAGAGACCCAGTACTTC.

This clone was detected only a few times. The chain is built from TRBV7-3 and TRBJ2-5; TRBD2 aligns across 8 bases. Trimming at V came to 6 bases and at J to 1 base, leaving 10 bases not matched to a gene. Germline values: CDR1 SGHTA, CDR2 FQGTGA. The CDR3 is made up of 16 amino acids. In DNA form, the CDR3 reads TGTGCCAGCAGTTTTTCCGCGGGGGGACCCCAAGAGACCCAGTACTTC. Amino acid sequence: CASSFSAGGPQETQYF.

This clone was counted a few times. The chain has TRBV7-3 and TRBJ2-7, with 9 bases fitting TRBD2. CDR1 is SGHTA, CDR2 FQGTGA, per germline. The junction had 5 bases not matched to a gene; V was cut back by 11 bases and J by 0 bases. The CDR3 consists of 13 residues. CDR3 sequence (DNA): TGTGCCGGACATAGCGGGAGCTCCTACGAGCAGTACTTC. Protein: CAGHSGSSYEQYF.

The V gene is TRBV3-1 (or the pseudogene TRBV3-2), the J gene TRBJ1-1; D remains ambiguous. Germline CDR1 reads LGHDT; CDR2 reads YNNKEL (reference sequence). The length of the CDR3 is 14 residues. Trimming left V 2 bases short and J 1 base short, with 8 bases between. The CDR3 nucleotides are TGTGCCAGCAGCCAACAGACGGGGAACACTGAAGCTTTCTTT. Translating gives CASSQQTGNTEAFF.